This T cell receptor (beta chain) was identified during a study of T-cell memory formation after mild COVID-19. Whole-study findings and limits: Memory cells collected pre-infection included some clones that later responded, suggesting cross-reactive memory joined.

5'RACE with constant-segment primers built TCRalpha and TCRbeta cDNA libraries with UMIs. TCRdb itself ran the 5' RACE reads through MiXCR, one entry per CDR3 protein. The sample records about 360,000 distinct CDR3 sequences, around 15% being singletons. This clonotype turned up a few times. Antigen unknown. Unmatched junction bases numbered 2, after V lost 2 bases and J lost 3 bases. Germline loops: CDR1 SGHDT, CDR2 YYEEEE. CDR3 length: 14 amino acids. Sequenced input: PBMCs or a T cell subset sorted from them (not recorded which). The receptor comes from a man between 18 and 29 years old who had mild COVID-19 (a few samples of this study predate the infection). Cell type and time point are not known. The chain is built from TRBV5-6 and TRBJ1-1, with TRBD1 identical over 9 bases. This chain's CDR3 is CASSFRDRDTEAFF. The CDR3 bases are TGTGCCAGCAGCTTCCGGGACAGGGACACTGAAGCTTTCTTT.